These 19 T cell receptor beta chains were sequenced from one sample in a study of T cell changes during pregnancy in multiple sclerosis. Sequencing was performed with immunoSEQ multiplex PCR; in TCRdb, only in-frame clones are kept and a portion is missing. This sample yields some 41,000 clones, of which almost 95% are seen a single time; roughly 7.4% belongs to the top ten. The material was CD8+ T cells from peripheral blood mononuclear cells, obtained in the third trimester of pregnancy. The receptor set was obtained from a female donor with multiple sclerosis, enrolled in a pregnancy study.

This sequence joins TRBV19 and TRBJ2-1, with TRBD2 matching 7 bases. Germline trimming cut 7 bases from V and 2 bases from J; bases unmatched to any gene: 2. The germline V gene has CDR1 LNHDA and CDR2 SQIVND (reference sequence). CDR3 length equals 13 residues. Here the CDR3 reads CASNRGAYNEQFF. The CDR3 region has the DNA TGTGCCAGTAACCGGGGGGCCTACAATGAGCAGTTCTTC.

The V gene is TRBV30, the J gene TRBJ1-2; 8 bases are a match to TRBD1. V trimming: 1 base; J trimming: 4 bases; junction bases outside the gene matches: 8. This CDR3 spans 15 amino acids. CDR1 is GTSNPN and CDR2 is SVGIG in the germline V gene (reference sequence). CDR3 loop: CAWSGTGTGGYGYTF. CDR3 DNA sequence: TGTGCCTGGAGTGGCACCGGGACAGGTGGCTATGGCTACACCTTC.

The table lists this clone with a few counts. V usage is TRBV28 and J usage is TRBJ2-7, with D possibly TRBD2 on 6 matching bases. Germline lookup yields CDR1 MDHEN and CDR2 SYDVKM. V was shortened by 6 bases and J by 2 bases, with 11 bases between the two germline ends. CDR3 size: 13 residues. The CDR3: CASRRGNPYEQYF. The CDR3 nucleotides are TGTGCCAGCAGACGCGGGAATCCCTACGAGCAGTACTTC.

The chain links TRBV11-2 to TRBJ2-2; the match to TRBD2 covers 9 bases. V gave up 5 bases and J gave up 3 bases; unmatched junction bases: 16. Germline values: CDR1 SGHAT, CDR2 FQNNGV. The CDR3 contains 19 residues. Written as DNA, the CDR3 is TGTGCCAGCAGCCTCGGGGGGGGTAGCGGGAGATTCCACACCGGGGAGCTGTTTTTT. It encodes CASSLGGGSGRFHTGELFF.

The chain uses TRBV27 and TRBJ2-3; the match to TRBD1 covers 9 bases. Germline CDR1 is MNHEY and CDR2 is SMNVEV (reference sequence). The CDR3 runs to 16 residues. The trim removed 5 bases at V and 2 bases at J, leaving 8 bases unmatched. The CDR3 DNA is TGTGCCAGCAGTCCCTCAGGACAGGGGTTCACAGATACGCAGTATTTT. It codes for CASSPSGQGFTDTQYF.

The chain is built from TRBV5-4 and TRBJ2-7; the match to TRBD2 covers 7 bases. CDR3 size: 13 residues. The germline V gene encodes CDR1 SGHNT and CDR2 YYREEE (reference sequence). V lost 3 bases and J lost 6; bases outside the gene matches: 6. DNA of the CDR3: TGTGCCAGCAGCTCGTGGGGGGGAGCCGAGCAGTACTTC. Protein sequence: CASSSWGGAEQYF.

The V call is TRBV7-9, the J call TRBJ2-1, with D maybe TRBD2 (5 bases). V lost 2 bases to trimming and J lost 4 bases, with 15 bases between them. Per germline, CDR1 SEHNR and CDR2 FQNEAQ (reference sequence). This CDR3 region has 16 residues. The CDR3 sequence is CASSLSPLDLYNEQFF. The CDR3 DNA reads as TGTGCCAGCAGCTTATCTCCTTTGGACTTGTACAATGAGCAGTTCTTC.

The chain combines TRBV9 with TRBJ2-7; the D is unclear. Germline-derived CDR1 and CDR2 are SGDLS and YYNGEE. This CDR3 contains 13 residues. Trimming removed 0 bases at V and 6 bases at J, with 10 bases between. In DNA form, the CDR3 reads TGTGCCAGCAGCGTAGATTGGCAGGCCGAGCAGTACTTC. It yields the protein CASSVDWQAEQYF.

The chain recombines TRBV14 with TRBJ2-7; D perhaps matches TRBD1 (6 bases). Trimming removed 4 bases at V and 5 bases at J, with 9 bases between. The CDR3 consists of 12 residues. Per the germline V gene, CDR1 is SGHDN and CDR2 is FVKESK. DNA of the CDR3: TGTGCCAGCAGCCTACAGGGAAACGAGCAGTACTTC. It codes for CASSLQGNEQYF.

V is TRBV6-6 and J is TRBJ2-2; 7 nucleotides match TRBD2. The J segment lost 6 bases and the V segment lost 8 bases, leaving 12 bases of the junction unmatched. Germline-derived CDR1 and CDR2 are MNHNY and SVGAGI (reference sequence). CDR3 length: 15 residues. Written as DNA, the CDR3 is TGTGCCAGCCTTAAAGGACTAGGCGCCCCCGGGGAGCTGTTTTTT. Protein: CASLKGLGAPGELFF.

The V call is TRBV5-1, the J call TRBJ2-7; 10 nucleotides match TRBD2. The ends lost 1 base at V and 1 base at J; junction bases unmatched: 5. The CDR3 totals 16 residues. CDR1 SGHRS and CDR2 YFSETQ come from the germline V gene. CDR3 loop: CASSLSSGSGSYEQYF. The CDR3 bases are TGCGCCAGCAGCTTGTCTAGCGGGAGCGGGTCCTACGAGCAGTACTTC.

This clone was seen once. The rearrangement uses TRBV27 and TRBJ1-1; 11 bases agree with TRBD1. Germline V gene lookup returns CDR1 MNHEY and CDR2 SMNVEV (reference sequence). After removal of 5 bases from V and 0 bases from J, the junction contained 2 bases not matched to a gene. The CDR3 spans 15 residues. CDR3 nucleotide sequence: TGTGCCAGCAGTATGGGACAGGGGGTGAACACTGAAGCTTTCTTT. It yields the protein CASSMGQGVNTEAFF.

DNA for the CDR3: TGTGCCAGTAGTATGACAGCTTCGTACGAGCAGTACTTC. Amino acids: CASSMTASYEQYF. The chain is built from TRBV19 and TRBJ2-7; possible D gene TRBD1, 5 bases. This CDR3 has 13 amino acids. V lost 3 bases to trimming and J lost 4 bases, with 10 bases between them. Germline CDR1 reads LNHDA; CDR2 reads SQIVND (reference sequence).

The rearrangement uses TRBV6-1 and TRBJ2-7; TRBD1 might be the D (6 bases). V was trimmed by 3 bases and J by 2 bases, leaving 8 bases between them. Germline CDR1 is MNHNS and CDR2 is SASEGT. CDR3 length: 13 amino acids. CDR3 bases: TGTGCCAGCAGTGACGGGGACACCTACGAGCAGTACTTC. Protein sequence: CASSDGDTYEQYF.

The chain carries TRBV4-3 and TRBJ2-2; tentatively, D is TRBD1 (6 bases). There are 21 residues in the CDR3. Trimming pared 0 bases from V and 1 base from J, leaving 24 bases between. Germline CDR1 LGHNA, CDR2 YSLEER. The CDR3 loop is CASSQETPPGHGVMNTGELFF. For the CDR3, the DNA is TGCGCCAGCAGCCAAGAAACCCCTCCGGGACACGGAGTGATGAACACCGGGGAGCTGTTTTTT.

The chain is built from TRBV29-1 and TRBJ2-7, with D possibly being TRBD2 (5 bases). Germline V gene sequence: CDR1 SQVTM, CDR2 ANQGSEA. V lost 7 bases and J 3 bases, leaving 19 bases between the germline ends. The CDR3 contains 14 residues. CDR3 bases: TGCAGCGCTACCGAACCGGGAAAATACTACGAGCAGTACTTC. This translates into CSATEPGKYYEQYF.

The chain employs TRBV28 and TRBJ1-1; a possible D gene is TRBD1 (6 bases). This CDR3 is built from 16 residues. Germline-derived CDR1 and CDR2 are MDHEN and SYDVKM. The ends were cut back, 6 bases at V and 6 bases at J, with 23 bases in the middle. The CDR3 DNA sequence: TGTGCCAGCAGAAACCTCCTTACAACAGGGAGCGCTGAAGCTTTCTTT. It translates to CASRNLLTTGSAEAFF.

This clone showed up just once. The CDR3 nucleotides are TGCAGCGTTGAAGATCGGACTAGCGGGACCTACGAGCAGTACTTC. It yields the protein CSVEDRTSGTYEQYF. The chain uses TRBV29-1 and TRBJ2-7; TRBD2 agrees at 12 bases. Germline lookup yields CDR1 SQVTM and CDR2 ANQGSEA. The CDR3 is 15 amino acids. After removal of 0 bases from V and 2 bases from J, the junction contained 2 bases not matched to a gene.

This chain uses TRBV4-2 with TRBJ2-7; possibly TRBD2 for D (5 bases). Germline values: CDR1 LGHNA, CDR2 YNFKEQ. V was pared by 6 bases and J by 6 bases, with 18 bases between. The CDR3 totals 14 residues. The CDR3 DNA sequence: TGTGCCAGCAGTCCAAGTCCCTCTAGCCCCGAGCAGTACTTC. Protein sequence: CASSPSPSSPEQYF.